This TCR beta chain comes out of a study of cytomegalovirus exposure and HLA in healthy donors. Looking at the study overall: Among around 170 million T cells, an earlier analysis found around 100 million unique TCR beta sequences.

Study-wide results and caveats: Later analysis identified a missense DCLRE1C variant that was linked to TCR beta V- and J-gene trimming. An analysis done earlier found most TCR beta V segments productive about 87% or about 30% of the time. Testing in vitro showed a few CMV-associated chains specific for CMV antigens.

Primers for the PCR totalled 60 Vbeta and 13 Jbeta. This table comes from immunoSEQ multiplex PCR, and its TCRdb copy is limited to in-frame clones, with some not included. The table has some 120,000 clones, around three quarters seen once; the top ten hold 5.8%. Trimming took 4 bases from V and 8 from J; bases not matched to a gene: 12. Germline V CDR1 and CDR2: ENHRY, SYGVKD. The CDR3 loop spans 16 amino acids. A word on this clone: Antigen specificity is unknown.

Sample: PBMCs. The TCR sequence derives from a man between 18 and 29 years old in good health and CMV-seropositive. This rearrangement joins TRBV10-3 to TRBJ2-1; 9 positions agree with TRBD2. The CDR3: CAISGAHSGREDEQFF. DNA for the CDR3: TGTGCCATCAGTGGGGCCCATAGCGGGAGAGAGGATGAGCAGTTCTTC.